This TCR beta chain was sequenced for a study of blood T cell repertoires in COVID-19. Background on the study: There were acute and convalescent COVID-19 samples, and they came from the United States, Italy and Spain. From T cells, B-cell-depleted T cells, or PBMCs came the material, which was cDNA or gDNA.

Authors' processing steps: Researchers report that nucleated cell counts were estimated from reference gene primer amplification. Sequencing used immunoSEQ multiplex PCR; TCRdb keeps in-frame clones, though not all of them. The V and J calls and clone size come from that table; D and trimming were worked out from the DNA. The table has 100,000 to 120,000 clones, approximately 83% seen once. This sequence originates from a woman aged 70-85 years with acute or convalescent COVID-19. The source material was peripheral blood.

The CDR3 loop reads CASSDRDTEAFF. As DNA, the CDR3 is TGTGCCAGTAGTGACCGGGACACTGAAGCTTTCTTT. The chain links TRBV19 to TRBJ1-1; D remains ambiguous. Trimming cost V 5 bases and J 3 bases, with 7 bases left between them. Germline lookup yields CDR1 LNHDA and CDR2 SQIVND (reference sequence). The CDR3 has 12 residues.